The present entry profiles one T cell receptor (beta chain) with its context. Its matching antigen is unknown. Other DNA sequences in this sample translate to the same CDR3. CD45RO-negative, CCR7-positively selected cells formed the naive CD8 fraction, excluding terminally differentiated effector memory CD45RA+ cells. The data are from a study of shared clonotypes between healthy human individuals. Findings of the study overall: Rarefaction analysis demonstrated incomplete sorted-subset sequencing notwithstanding large depth.

Profiled with immunoSEQ multiplex PCR; TCRdb holds only in-frame clones, not every one. The data show around 1.9 million clones, under 95% seen once. The CDR3 loop spans 13 amino acids. Germline V lookup: CDR1 SGHNT, CDR2 YENEEA. Trimming removed 1 base from V and 3 bases from J, with 7 bases in between. The sequence was obtained from a young man in good health. Some clones in this sample may be carry-over from other donors' samples. J is TRBJ2-7 and V is TRBV11-3; D uncertain. Source material: naive CD8+ T cells from PBMCs. CDR3 coding DNA: TGTGCCAGCAGCTTAGGCACGGGCTACGAGCAGTACTTC. It specifies CASSLGTGYEQYF. Complete variable domain (other parts from reference TRBV11-3 and TRBJ2-7): EAGVVQSPRYKIIEKKQPVAFWCNPISGHNTLYWYLQNLGQGPELLIRYENEEAVDDSQLPKDRFSAERLKGVDSTLKIQPAELGDSAVYLCASSLGTGYEQYFGPGTRLTVT.